The following is a T cell receptor (beta chain) sequence with its context. The sample belongs to a study of human T cells and chemical hapten exposure. This CDR3 is built from 17 residues. V shed 0 bases and J shed 2 bases, with 18 bases lying between them. Germline V gene lookup returns CDR1 SGHNT and CDR2 YYREEE (reference sequence). In TCRdb, the RACE reads were re-called with MiXCR into one record per CDR3 protein. The table shows under 75,000 distinct CDR3 sequences, with around 10% occurring only once. Time point specified: patch test 3, about 24 weeks after DPC sensitization. This sample's treatment: therapeutic diphenylcyclopropenone sensitization with weekly scalp DPC.

This sequence joins TRBV5-4 and TRBJ2-7; the D gene is possibly TRBD2 (5 bases). This specimen consisted of whole blood, obtained in connection with sensitization to the hapten diphenylcyclopropenone (DPC). This clonotype originated in a woman between 50 and 59 years old with alopecia areata. Some clones in this sample may be carry-over from other donors' samples. The CDR3 coding sequence is TGTGCCAGCAGCTTGGCTTGGACTCCTCCCTTCCCCTACGAGCAGTACTTC. It encodes CASSLAWTPPFPYEQYF.